This T cell receptor (beta chain) is from a study of cytomegalovirus exposure and HLA in healthy donors. Across the study: A later analysis reported the same platform for the 110 or so validation repertoires and the 666 first-cohort repertoires. General study points: Generally TCR sequences proved uncommon, though certain public TCRs appeared in numerous donors. According to the study, 180 or so TCR beta chains were cytomegalovirus-associated. Using the classifier, cytomegalovirus status was reportedly diagnosed with high specificity and sensitivity.

Points on this clone: No antigen is known for it.

The table came from immunoSEQ multiplex PCR; TCRdb's copy has only in-frame clones and leaves some out. Of fewer than 350,000 clones listed, roughly 90% are singletons. The CDR3 loop spans 12 amino acids. CDR1 is PRHDT and CDR2 is FYEKMQ in the germline V gene (reference sequence). Trimming cost V 6 bases and J 7 bases; bases outside gene matches: 3. The sequencing input was PBMCs. The V call is TRBV13, the J call TRBJ2-3; the match to TRBD2 covers 8 bases. The sequence derives from a woman younger than 35 in good health and CMV-seronegative. The CDR3 spells CASSQRENTQYF. In nucleotides, the CDR3 is TGTGCCAGCAGTCAGCGGGAGAATACGCAGTATTTT.